The 19 T cell receptor beta chains below were found in one sample sequenced in a study of T cells in Graves' hyperthyroidism and ophthalmopathy. What was amplified from RNA transcripts were TCR beta CDR3 regions. The HTBI set primed first-round TCR CDR3 RT-PCR. TCRdb re-called the multiplex PCR reads with MiXCR, one entry per CDR3 protein. This sample has roughly 500,000 distinct CDR3 sequences; roughly 14% occur once, and the top ten carry 4.5% to 6%. Sample: blood. The receptor set was obtained from a woman in her thirties with Graves' hyperthyroidism that later progressed to Graves' ophthalmopathy.

This clonotype has a count of ten or more. The chain has TRBV29-1 and TRBJ1-2; D is unclear. Germline V gives CDR1 SQVTM, CDR2 ANQGSEA. CDR3 length: 12 residues. Trimming removed 0 bases at V and 8 bases at J, with 10 bases between. CDR3 in DNA: TGCAGCGTTGAAGATCCGAGTTACGGCTACACCTTC. As protein: CSVEDPSYGYTF.

A remark on this clonotype: A read error may explain this, as a much larger clone is one base away. This chain links TRBV28 with TRBJ1-2; the D gene is possibly TRBD1 (5 bases). Per germline, CDR1 MDHEN and CDR2 SYDVKM. The length of the CDR3 is 12 residues. Deletions cut 8 bases from V and 4 bases from J, with 11 bases between. This CDR3 is CASGWDLYGYTF. DNA for the CDR3: TGTGCCAGCGGTTGGGACCTCTATGGCTACACCTTC.

The CDR3 spells CATGGWHPSGDGELFF. The CDR3 DNA reads TGTGCCACCGGGGGGTGGCACCCCTCTGGTGACGGGGAGCTGTTTTTT. The V and J genes are TRBV6-2 or TRBV6-3 and TRBJ2-2, with 7 nucleotides matching TRBD2. The J segment lost 7 bases and the V segment lost 10 bases, leaving 18 bases of the junction unmatched. The CDR3 is 16 amino acids. CDR1 is MNHEY, CDR2 SVGEGT, per germline.

This clonotype came up many times. This chain connects TRBV12-3 or TRBV12-4 to TRBJ1-2; D not resolved. V gave up 1 base and J gave up 4 bases, with 7 bases separating them. This CDR3 is 13 amino acids long. In nucleotides, the CDR3 is TGTGCCAGCAGTTTAGAAACAGCCTATGGCTACACCTTC. This sequence encodes CASSLETAYGYTF.

A few counts support this clonotype. The gene calls are TRBV19 and TRBJ2-1, with D uncertain. The CDR3 is made up of 14 amino acids. Looked up from germline, CDR1 is LNHDA and CDR2 is SQIVND (reference sequence). V was pared by 2 bases and J by 9 bases, with 14 bases between. The CDR3 DNA follows: TGTGCCAGTAGTATAATGGAGATTTCTGGTGAGCAGTTCTTC. Translating gives CASSIMEISGEQFF.

In this sample, this clonotype turned up many times. The CDR3 bases are TGTGCCAGCACCCCAACAGGGGCGGGGTCTGGCTACACCTTC. Translating it yields CASTPTGAGSGYTF. The chain recombines TRBV11-3 with TRBJ1-2, with 7 bases fitting TRBD1. J gave up 7 bases and V 7 bases, and 12 bases lay outside the gene matches. Germline CDR1 is SGHNT and CDR2 is YENEEA. The CDR3 is made up of 14 amino acids.

Of note for this clonotype: It may be a read error: a sequence one base away is much more abundant. V is TRBV6-1 and J is TRBJ1-2, with 7 bases matching TRBD1. Trimming took 6 bases from V and 7 from J; bases not matched to a gene: 8. CDR3 length equals 13 residues. From germline, CDR1 is MNHNS and CDR2 SASEGT. This CDR3 reads CASRPTGATGYTF. The CDR3 nucleotides read TGTGCCAGCAGGCCTACAGGGGCCACTGGCTACACCTTC.

The sample holds many counts of this clonotype. The chain couples TRBV30 to TRBJ2-3; TRBD1 might be the D (5 bases). The germline V gene has CDR1 GTSNPN and CDR2 SVGIG (reference sequence). The CDR3 contains 16 residues. V lost 2 bases and J 0 bases, leaving 15 bases between the germline ends. The CDR3: CAWSLLGHPSTDTQYF. DNA for the CDR3: TGTGCCTGGAGTTTACTCGGACACCCTAGCACAGATACGCAGTATTTT.

J is TRBJ1-2 and V is TRBV4-1; no definite D call. The germline V and J ends were trimmed by 3 bases and 5 bases, with 10 bases remaining between them. Germline V gives CDR1 MGHRA, CDR2 YSYEKL. This CDR3 has 13 amino acids. CDR3 nucleotide sequence: TGCGCCAGCAGCCACCGAGTGGGTTATGGCTACACCTTC. It is translated as CASSHRVGYGYTF.

V and J are TRBV12-3 or TRBV12-4 and TRBJ2-1, with TRBD2 matching 8 bases. The CDR3 is made up of 15 amino acids. V was clipped by 4 bases and J by 7 bases; unmatched bases: 9. CDR3 coding DNA: TGTGCCAGCAGTTCCGGGACTAGAGGGAGTAATGAGCAGTTCTTC. Translated: CASSSGTRGSNEQFF.

This clonotype has a count of ten or more. The chain has TRBV28 and TRBJ2-1; 13 bases match TRBD2. Germline CDR1 is MDHEN and CDR2 is SYDVKM. The J segment lost 7 bases and the V segment lost 4 bases, leaving 10 bases of the junction unmatched. The CDR3 is made up of 17 amino acids. Here the CDR3 DNA reads TGTGCCAGCAGTTCCCTACTAGCGGGAGGGGTTCGGAATGAGCAGTTCTTC. Protein: CASSSLLAGGVRNEQFF.

This clonotype has only a few counts. An end of the junction does not agree with germline; a read error may underlie this. This chain connects TRBV4-2 to TRBJ2-5; possibly TRBD2 for D (6 bases). The CDR3 extends over 14 amino acids. The germline V gene encodes CDR1 LGHNA and CDR2 YNFKEQ. The CDR3 here is CVSSQGQEGETQYF. CDR3 bases: TGTGTCAGCAGCCAAGGCCAGGAGGGGGAGACCCAGTACTTC.

This clonotype was recorded at least ten times. This chain uses TRBV20-1 with TRBJ2-7; tentative D call: TRBD1 (7 bases). Germline values: CDR1 DFQATT, CDR2 SNEGSKA (reference sequence). The ends were cut back, 5 bases at V and 4 bases at J, with 27 bases in the middle. CDR3 size: 17 residues. CDR3 amino acids: CSAGLEGADPLRYEQYF. The CDR3 region has the DNA TGCAGTGCTGGGTTGGAGGGGGCCGATCCACTTAGGTACGAGCAGTACTTC.

This clonotype was counted a few times. Just one base apart from a much larger clone, this may be a read error. V is TRBV6-2 or TRBV6-3 and J is TRBJ2-5; no reliable D call. The CDR3 covers 11 residues. The germline V gene encodes CDR1 MNHEY and CDR2 SVGEGT. The DNA for the CDR3 is TGTGCCAGCAGTTACACGGAGACCCAGTCCTTC. It translates to CASSYTETQSF.

This clonotype was detected many times. The rearrangement joins TRBV3-1 to TRBJ2-7; the D gene is possibly TRBD1 (6 bases). The CDR3 sequence is 13 residues long. CDR1 is LGHDT and CDR2 is YNNKEL in the germline V gene (reference sequence). Between the trimmed V and J ends, which lost 9 bases and 0 bases, there was a span of 12 bases. CDR3 in amino acids: CASRQVPSYEQYF. The DNA of the CDR3 is TGTGCCAGTAGACAGGTACCCTCCTACGAGCAGTACTTC.

The sample holds many counts of this clonotype. V and J are TRBV3-1 and TRBJ1-2; 7 positions agree with TRBD1. The germline V gene has CDR1 LGHDT and CDR2 YNNKEL (reference sequence). Germline trimming cut 0 bases from V and 3 bases from J; bases unmatched to any gene: 13. The CDR3 runs to 18 residues. The CDR3 bases are TGTGCCAGCAGCCAAGATCTGGGACAGCTGCCTTTTCACTATGGCTACACCTTC. As protein: CASSQDLGQLPFHYGYTF.

Details on this clonotype: A clone one base away is much larger, so this may be a read error. This sequence joins TRBV20-1 and TRBJ1-5; D is undetermined. The CDR3 covers 12 residues. V was trimmed by 5 bases and J by 6 bases, leaving 11 bases between them. Looked up from germline, CDR1 is DFQATT and CDR2 is SNEGSKA (reference sequence). The CDR3 region is CSAPVGSQPQHF. Written as DNA, the CDR3 is TGCAGTGCTCCCGTGGGCAGTCAGCCCCAGCATTTT.

This clonotype was seen more than once but under ten times. This chain links TRBV3-1 with TRBJ1-2; TRBD1 agrees at 8 bases. The CDR3 is made up of 16 amino acids. With 3 bases clipped from V and 3 bases from J, the junction kept 9 bases outside the gene matches. The germline V gene has CDR1 LGHDT and CDR2 YNNKEL (reference sequence). Here the CDR3 DNA reads TGTGCCAGCAGCCACGCACCCGGGACAGGTGACTATGGCTACACCTTC. Translating gives CASSHAPGTGDYGYTF. The variable domain in full, with the rest retrieved from reference TRBV3-1 and TRBJ1-2, is DTAVSQTPKYLVTQMGNDKSIKCEQNLGHDTMYWYKQDSKKFLKIMFSYNNKELIINETVPNRFSPKSPDKAHLNLHINSLELGDSAVYFCASSHAPGTGDYGYTFGSGTRLTVV.

This clonotype was found a few times. V and J are TRBV12-5 and TRBJ2-2; 8 bases match TRBD1. Germline V gives CDR1 LGHNT, CDR2 FRNRAP. This CDR3 has 17 residues. V trimming: 0 bases; J trimming: 3 bases; junction bases outside the gene matches: 6. The CDR3 sequence: CASGLVVDRDYTGELFF. The CDR3 DNA sequence: TGTGCTAGTGGTTTGGTTGTGGACAGGGATTACACCGGGGAGCTGTTTTTT.